This T cell receptor beta chain was recorded in a study of PD-L1 blockade in urothelial cancer. This CDR3 has 13 residues. With 10 bases removed from V and 5 bases from J, the gap between germline ends came to 15 bases. Germline V lookup: CDR1 MNHNS, CDR2 SASEGT. Profiled with immunoSEQ multiplex PCR; TCRdb holds only in-frame clones, not every one. The table lists fewer than 25,000 clones, approximately 88% of them singletons. This TCR came from a man aged 50 to 60 with urothelial cancer. The sample consisted of PBMCs, taken around atezolizumab (anti-PD-L1) treatment. This chain uses TRBV6-1 with TRBJ1-5, with a possible D match to TRBD1 (6 bases). Here the CDR3 DNA reads TGTGCCACCCAGGGGACCACAGATCAGCCCCAGCATTTT. Its protein is CATQGTTDQPQHF.